These T cell receptor beta chains were read from a single sample in a study of response to subunit inactivated influenza vaccine. Using its own MiXCR run on the RT-PCR reads, TCRdb lists one record per CDR3 protein. The sample has around 530,000 distinct CDR3 sequences; about 11% are singletons. Source: PBMCs from blood, taken on the day of vaccination. Receptors originate from a man in his forties or fifties who received an inactivated influenza vaccine. Each CDR3 is given without its conserved first and last residue. The D gene is left open where the match is weak. Clone size, where shown, is once, few, many, or a class for clones that have expanded.

>TRBV20-1|-|few
SARDLVQSSYEQY
>TRBV20-1|-|-
SAKRGTNEKLF
>TRBV7-9|-|-
ASSRYGPQH
>TRBV9|TRBD2|once
ASSRLAGGLGTQY
>TRBV29-1|-|-
SVYGNTGELF
>TRBV25-1|-|-
ASSESSQRVGAHEQF
>TRBV6-1|-|few
ASSKDTDYGYT
>TRBV6-2/TRBV6-3|-|many
ASYDGYTEAF
>TRBV6-1|-|many
ASSEVMGSGPYSPLH
>TRBV29-1|TRBD1|few
SVRRTGAEQY
>TRBV6-5|TRBD2|few
ASSYAGLAGGSEQF
>TRBV29-1|-|-
SAGQSTSYEQY
>TRBV5-6|-|few
ASSVRTSSQF
>TRBV2|-|-
ASSECRHTQY
>TRBV27|TRBD1|-
ASSPHRGFGEQY
>TRBV15|TRBD2|many
ATSRDKNRLAGPTDTQY
>TRBV25-1|-|-
ASSGLGDTQY
>TRBV12-3/TRBV12-4|-|many
ASSLYGREAKLF